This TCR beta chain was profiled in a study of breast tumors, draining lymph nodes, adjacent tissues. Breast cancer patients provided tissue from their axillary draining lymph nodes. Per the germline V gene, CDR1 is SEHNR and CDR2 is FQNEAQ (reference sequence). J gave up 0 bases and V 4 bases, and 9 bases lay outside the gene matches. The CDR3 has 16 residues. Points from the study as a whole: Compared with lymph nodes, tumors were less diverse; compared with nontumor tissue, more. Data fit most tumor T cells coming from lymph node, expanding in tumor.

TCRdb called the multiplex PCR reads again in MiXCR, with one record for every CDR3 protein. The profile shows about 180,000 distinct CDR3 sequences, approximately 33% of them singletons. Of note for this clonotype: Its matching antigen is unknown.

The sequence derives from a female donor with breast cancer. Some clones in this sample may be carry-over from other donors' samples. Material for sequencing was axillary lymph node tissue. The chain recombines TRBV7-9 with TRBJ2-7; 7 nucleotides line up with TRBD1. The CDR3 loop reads CASSSLDGTASYEQYF. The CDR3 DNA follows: TGTGCCAGCAGCTCCCTGGACGGGACAGCCTCCTACGAGCAGTACTTC. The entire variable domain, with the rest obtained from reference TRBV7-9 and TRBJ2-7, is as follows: DTGVSQNPRHKITKRGQNVTFRCDPISEHNRLYWYRQTLGQGPEFLTYFQNEAQLEKSRLLSDRFSAERPKGSFSTLEIQRTEQGDSAMYLCASSSLDGTASYEQYFGPGTRLTVT.